The rows below give T cell receptor beta chains drawn from one sample of a study of blood T cell repertoires in COVID-19. This table comes from immunoSEQ multiplex PCR, and its TCRdb copy is limited to in-frame clones, with some not included. The table shows 20,000 to 25,000 clones, with roughly 87% occurring only once. Sequenced input: peripheral blood. The source of these receptors is a man between 65 and 80 years old with acute or convalescent COVID-19. CDR3s include the opening cysteine and the closing phenylalanine or tryptophan. The D gene is left open where the match is weak. Rows give clone size only sometimes, using once, few, many, or a class for an expanded clone.

v_gene: TRBV28; d_gene: NA; abundance: NA; j_gene: TRBJ2-2; CDR3aa: CASSPSFGELFF; CDR3nt: TGTGCCAGCAGTCCCTCCTTCGGGGAGCTGTTTTTT
v_gene: TRBV5-1; d_gene: TRBD1; abundance: NA; j_gene: TRBJ2-1; CDR3aa: CASNTGDPYNEQFF; CDR3nt: TGCGCCAGCAATACAGGGGACCCCTACAATGAGCAGTTCTTC
v_gene: TRBV19; d_gene: TRBD1; abundance: once; j_gene: TRBJ2-3; CDR3aa: CASGQGADTQYF; CDR3nt: TGTGCCAGCGGACAGGGGGCAGATACGCAGTATTTT
v_gene: TRBV5-1; d_gene: NA; abundance: once; j_gene: TRBJ2-1; CDR3aa: CASSLTLTYNEQFF; CDR3nt: TGCGCCAGCAGCTTGACTCTTACCTACAATGAGCAGTTCTTC
v_gene: TRBV28; d_gene: NA; abundance: NA; j_gene: TRBJ2-7; CDR3aa: CASSGLRKAYEQYF; CDR3nt: TGTGCCAGCAGTGGACTAAGAAAAGCCTACGAGCAGTACTTC
v_gene: TRBV5-1; d_gene: TRBD1; abundance: NA; j_gene: TRBJ1-1; CDR3aa: CASSSGQGSTEAFF; CDR3nt: TGCGCCAGCAGCTCCGGACAGGGAAGCACTGAAGCTTTCTTT
v_gene: TRBV7-9; d_gene: NA; abundance: NA; j_gene: TRBJ2-1; CDR3aa: CASSPNPGRQSYNEQFF; CDR3nt: TGTGCCAGCAGCCCCAACCCCGGGCGACAGTCCTACAATGAGCAGTTCTTC
v_gene: TRBV27; d_gene: TRBD1; abundance: NA; j_gene: TRBJ1-1; CDR3aa: CASSKNRGRTEAFF; CDR3nt: TGTGCCAGCAGTAAAAACAGGGGGAGAACTGAAGCTTTCTTT
v_gene: TRBV5-1; d_gene: TRBD1; abundance: once; j_gene: TRBJ1-1; CDR3aa: CASSLGQGRFDTEAFF; CDR3nt: TGCGCCAGCAGCTTGGGACAGGGTCGTTTCGACACTGAAGCTTTCTTT
v_gene: TRBV18; d_gene: NA; abundance: NA; j_gene: TRBJ2-2; CDR3aa: CASSPRSLAGNTGELFF; CDR3nt: TGTGCCAGCTCACCTCGATCGTTGGCAGGGAACACCGGGGAGCTGTTTTTT
v_gene: TRBV7-2; d_gene: TRBD1; abundance: NA; j_gene: TRBJ1-3; CDR3aa: CASSPLDRWENTIYF; CDR3nt: TGTGCCAGCAGCCCATTGGACAGGTGGGAAAACACCATATATTTT
v_gene: TRBV2; d_gene: NA; abundance: NA; j_gene: TRBJ2-7; CDR3aa: CASSDQGHYEQYF; CDR3nt: TGTGCCAGCAGTGACCAGGGCCACTACGAGCAGTACTTC
v_gene: TRBV7-9; d_gene: TRBD2; abundance: NA; j_gene: TRBJ2-1; CDR3aa: CASSLSGAMYNEQFF; CDR3nt: TGTGCCAGCAGTTTGAGCGGGGCCATGTACAATGAGCAGTTCTTC
v_gene: TRBV3-1/TRBV3-2; d_gene: TRBD1; abundance: few; j_gene: TRBJ1-5; CDR3aa: CASSHGQGHRPQHF; CDR3nt: TGTGCCAGCAGCCATGGACAGGGCCATCGGCCCCAGCATTTT
v_gene: TRBV9; d_gene: TRBD1; abundance: once; j_gene: TRBJ1-2; CDR3aa: CASSAGNRGIDGYTF; CDR3nt: TGTGCCAGCAGCGCCGGGAACAGGGGTATCGATGGCTACACCTTC
v_gene: TRBV10-3; d_gene: TRBD2; abundance: NA; j_gene: TRBJ2-7; CDR3aa: CAISESGREGEQYF; CDR3nt: TGTGCCATCAGTGAGTCCGGGCGGGAGGGGGAGCAGTACTTC
v_gene: TRBV4-1; d_gene: NA; abundance: NA; j_gene: TRBJ1-1; CDR3aa: CASSLRTGGVATAFF; CDR3nt: TGCGCCAGCAGCTTGAGGACCGGTGGGGTAGCGACGGCTTTCTTT
v_gene: TRBV28; d_gene: NA; abundance: NA; j_gene: TRBJ1-1; CDR3aa: CASSLGGAMNTEAFF; CDR3nt: TGTGCCAGCAGTTTAGGAGGCGCGATGAACACTGAAGCTTTCTTT
v_gene: TRBV2; d_gene: NA; abundance: NA; j_gene: TRBJ1-6; CDR3aa: CASSTDYNSPLHF; CDR3nt: TGTGCCAGCAGTACAGACTATAATTCACCCCTCCACTTT
v_gene: TRBV7-9; d_gene: TRBD1; abundance: NA; j_gene: TRBJ2-7; CDR3aa: CASSPQGDGYEQYF; CDR3nt: TGTGCCAGCAGCCCACAGGGGGATGGCTACGAGCAGTACTTC
v_gene: TRBV6-5; d_gene: TRBD1; abundance: NA; j_gene: TRBJ1-5; CDR3aa: CASSWLGQVSNQPQHF; CDR3nt: TGTGCCAGCAGTTGGCTCGGACAGGTCTCAAATCAGCCCCAGCATTTT
v_gene: TRBV18; d_gene: TRBD1; abundance: NA; j_gene: TRBJ1-5; CDR3aa: CASSPSGTGGNQPQHF; CDR3nt: TGTGCCAGCTCACCATCCGGGACAGGAGGCAATCAGCCCCAGCATTTT
v_gene: TRBV7-2; d_gene: NA; abundance: NA; j_gene: TRBJ2-1; CDR3aa: CASSSGSYNEQFF; CDR3nt: TGTGCCAGCAGCTCAGGGTCCTACAATGAGCAGTTCTTC
v_gene: TRBV27; d_gene: TRBD1; abundance: once; j_gene: TRBJ2-2; CDR3aa: CASSPVRGRNTGELFF; CDR3nt: TGTGCCAGCAGTCCCGTAAGGGGGCGGAACACCGGGGAGCTGTTTTTT
v_gene: TRBV6-6; d_gene: TRBD1; abundance: NA; j_gene: TRBJ2-2; CDR3aa: CASRQRTGGLSGELFF; CDR3nt: TGTGCCAGCAGACAACGGACAGGGGGGCTTTCCGGGGAGCTGTTTTTT
v_gene: TRBV4-3; d_gene: NA; abundance: NA; j_gene: TRBJ2-2; CDR3aa: CASSQEGGLSTGELFF; CDR3nt: TGCGCCAGCAGCCAAGAGGGGGGGCTGTCGACCGGGGAGCTGTTTTTT
v_gene: TRBV7-9; d_gene: NA; abundance: NA; j_gene: TRBJ2-3; CDR3aa: CASSLTVSTDTQYF; CDR3nt: TGTGCCAGCAGCTTAACTGTCAGCACAGATACGCAGTATTTT
v_gene: TRBV10-3; d_gene: TRBD1; abundance: NA; j_gene: TRBJ1-2; CDR3aa: CAISEPPDRGLRGYTF; CDR3nt: TGTGCCATCAGTGAGCCACCGGACAGGGGGCTGCGTGGCTACACCTTC
v_gene: TRBV27; d_gene: TRBD1; abundance: few; j_gene: TRBJ1-2; CDR3aa: CASSASTGPYGYTF; CDR3nt: TGTGCCAGCAGTGCCTCGACAGGGCCCTATGGCTACACCTTC
v_gene: TRBV29-1; d_gene: NA; abundance: NA; j_gene: TRBJ2-6; CDR3aa: CSVSGGAFSSGANVLTF; CDR3nt: TGCAGCGTTTCGGGGGGCGCGTTTAGCTCTGGGGCCAACGTCCTGACTTTC
v_gene: TRBV18; d_gene: TRBD1; abundance: NA; j_gene: TRBJ2-2; CDR3aa: CASSPLQGTGELFF; CDR3nt: TGTGCCAGCTCACCACTACAGGGGACCGGGGAGCTGTTTTTT
v_gene: TRBV24-1; d_gene: NA; abundance: NA; j_gene: TRBJ1-5; CDR3aa: CATQEGQVGGPQHF; CDR3nt: TGTGCCACCCAGGAGGGGCAGGTAGGAGGGCCCCAGCATTTT
v_gene: TRBV6-5; d_gene: TRBD1; abundance: once; j_gene: TRBJ1-2; CDR3aa: CASSLGQGHSYGYTF; CDR3nt: TGTGCCAGCAGTCTTGGACAGGGGCACAGCTATGGCTACACCTTC
v_gene: TRBV6-1; d_gene: NA; abundance: NA; j_gene: TRBJ1-2; CDR3aa: CASSEGRASWYGYTF; CDR3nt: TGTGCCAGCAGTGAAGGGCGGGCTTCCTGGTATGGCTACACCTTC